These 13 T cell receptor beta chains originate from one sample sequenced in a study of T cell clonotyping in hematopoietic cell transplantation. The sample's time point: recipient sample about 28 days before transplant, after cytoreduction. Profiling relied on immunoSEQ multiplex PCR, and the TCRdb table lists in-frame clones only, not all of them. The sample has some 76,000 clones, 90% to 96% seen once. This specimen consisted of peripheral blood mononuclear cells, obtained before stem cell transplant. These receptors originate from a woman aged 45-65 years with acute myeloid leukemia. Some clones in this sample may be carry-over from other donors' samples.

V is TRBV21-1 and J is TRBJ1-4; the table calls TRBD1, which could not be checked here. TRBV21-1 is a listed pseudogene. The CDR3 spans 19 residues. The CDR3 nucleotides read TGTGCCAGCAGCAAACTTCGGGACAGGGAACTTCCAACTAATGAAAAACTGTTTTTT. Its translation: CASSKLRDRELPTNEKLFF.

The CDR3 DNA reads TGTGCCAGTAGTATGTTCCAGGGGGAAGTGATGAACACTGAAGCTTTCTTT. Amino acids: CASSMFQGEVMNTEAFF. The genes are TRBV19 and TRBJ1-1, with 7 bases aligning to TRBD1. V shed 3 bases, J shed 0 bases, and the junction held 10 bases outside the gene matches. This CDR3 has 17 amino acids. The germline V gene has CDR1 LNHDA and CDR2 SQIVND (reference sequence).

This sequence joins TRBV7-9 and TRBJ2-1; TRBD2 agrees at 10 bases. The CDR3 length is 14 residues. The V gene's germline CDR1 is SEHNR and CDR2 FQNEAQ (reference sequence). The J segment lost 8 bases and the V segment lost 3 bases, leaving 4 bases of the junction unmatched. CDR3 sequence (DNA): TGTGCCAGCAGCTTCCAACTAGCGGGATATGAGCAGTTCTTC. This gives the protein CASSFQLAGYEQFF.

CDR3 sequence (DNA): TGTGCCAGCACCCCCGATCCTAGATACGAGCAGTACTTC. Protein: CASTPDPRYEQYF. The V call is TRBV6-6, the J call TRBJ2-7; unclear D gene. V was pared by 7 bases and J by 4 bases, with 14 bases between. Germline lookup yields CDR1 MNHNY and CDR2 SVGAGI (reference sequence). This CDR3 spans 13 amino acids.

The chain links TRBV28 to TRBJ2-5, with D tentatively TRBD1 (6 bases). Trimming took off 6 bases at V and 0 bases at J, with 14 bases between the two ends. Germline CDR1 MDHEN, CDR2 SYDVKM. The CDR3 spans 15 residues. CDR3 residues: CASSDRQGYQETQYF. The CDR3 DNA reads TGTGCCAGCAGCGACCGGCAGGGGTACCAAGAGACCCAGTACTTC.

The J gene is TRBJ1-2, the V gene TRBV13; D not resolved. From germline, CDR1 is PRHDT and CDR2 FYEKMQ (reference sequence). The CDR3 is 13 amino acids. Trimming removed 1 base from V and 4 bases from J, with 7 bases in between. The CDR3 reads CASSLAASYGYTF. CDR3 nucleotide sequence: TGTGCCAGCAGCTTAGCGGCCAGCTATGGCTACACCTTC.

CDR3 protein: CASSESPGMSTEAFF. DNA for the CDR3: TGCGCCAGCAGTGAGTCTCCAGGGATGAGCACTGAAGCTTTCTTT. V is TRBV10-1 and J is TRBJ1-1; D perhaps matches TRBD1 (5 bases). Germline CDR1 WNHNN, CDR2 SYGVQD (reference sequence). The length of the CDR3 is 15 residues. V lost 0 bases to trimming and J lost 4 bases, with 12 bases between them.

The chain has TRBV5-6 and TRBJ1-1; possibly TRBD1 for D (5 bases). Trimming took off 9 bases at V and 6 bases at J, with 15 bases between the two ends. Germline CDR1 reads SGHDT; CDR2 reads YYEEEE. This CDR3 is 12 amino acids long. CDR3 loop: CATERLGAEAFF. The DNA for the CDR3 is TGTGCCACAGAGAGGCTAGGGGCTGAAGCTTTCTTT.

This sequence joins TRBV10-1 and TRBJ1-1, with D possibly being TRBD1 (5 bases). The CDR3 covers 15 residues. With 5 bases removed from V and 0 bases from J, the gap between germline ends came to 13 bases. The germline V gene encodes CDR1 WNHNN and CDR2 SYGVQD (reference sequence). CDR3 coding DNA: TGCGCCAGCAGTCCATCGGGACGGTTGAACACTGAAGCTTTCTTT. Translating gives CASSPSGRLNTEAFF.

The chain recombines TRBV7-8 with TRBJ1-1, with D unclear. Trimming removed 2 bases from V and 0 bases from J, with 19 bases in between. Per germline, CDR1 SGHVS and CDR2 FQNEAQ. This CDR3 is 18 amino acids long. Here the CDR3 DNA reads TGTGCCAGCAGCTTAAATCCTGCAGGCGCTTCCATGAACACTGAAGCTTTCTTT. This gives the protein CASSLNPAGASMNTEAFF.

The chain employs TRBV7-9 and TRBJ1-2; D not certain. This CDR3 comprises 17 residues. V was shortened by 5 bases and J by 6 bases, with 25 bases between the two germline ends. CDR1 and CDR2 from the germline V gene are SEHNR and FQNEAQ (reference sequence). The CDR3 reads CASSDTGSSRAQNGYTF. CDR3 coding DNA: TGTGCCAGCAGCGACACCGGGAGCTCCAGAGCCCAGAATGGCTACACCTTC.

A single count supports this clone. The V gene is TRBV19, the J gene TRBJ1-1; maybe TRBD1 (6 bases). The CDR3 consists of 15 residues. V lost 6 bases and J lost 0, with 14 bases in between. Germline loops: CDR1 LNHDA, CDR2 SQIVND (reference sequence). The CDR3 DNA reads TGTGCCAGTAGATGGGGGCGGACTATGAACACTGAAGCTTTCTTT. Amino acid sequence: CASRWGRTMNTEAFF.

This clone was seen a single time. This sequence joins TRBV27 and TRBJ2-7; D is perhaps TRBD2 (5 bases). CDR1 is MNHEY and CDR2 is SMNVEV in the germline V gene (reference sequence). This CDR3 is 13 amino acids long. Trimming took 5 bases from V and 2 from J, leaving 10 bases between them. The CDR3 sequence is CASSSGRPYEQYF. In nucleotides, the CDR3 is TGTGCCAGCAGTAGCGGAAGGCCCTACGAGCAGTACTTC.